This T cell receptor (beta chain) emerged from a study of early T cells in non-severe SARS-CoV-2 infection. Study information: Unsorted whole blood bulk RNA was sequenced, with unpaired chains. Study-wide results and caveats: A preference for anti-spike CD8 responses marked VDJdb matching, which missed private and CD4 specificities.

This clonotype was seen ten or more times. Its specificity is not known. Unique molecular identifiers (one per individual cDNA molecule) were attached. TCRdb re-analysed the 5' RACE reads in MiXCR, keeping a single row per CDR3 protein. Of about 49,000 distinct CDR3 sequences listed, about 4.6% are singletons. The length of the CDR3 is 15 residues. The V segment lost 6 bases and the J segment 4 bases; nucleotides outside the gene matches: 8. Germline-derived CDR1 and CDR2 are SNHLY and FYNNEI. Sequenced sample: whole blood. This clonotype originated in an adult who was a healthcare worker with PCR-confirmed SARS-CoV-2 infection or an uninfected control (not recorded which). This chain uses TRBV2 with TRBJ2-5; 10 bases match TRBD1. The CDR3 coding sequence is TGTGCCAGCAGGGAGACGGGACAGGGGCCAGAGACCCAGTACTTC. As protein: CASRETGQGPETQYF.